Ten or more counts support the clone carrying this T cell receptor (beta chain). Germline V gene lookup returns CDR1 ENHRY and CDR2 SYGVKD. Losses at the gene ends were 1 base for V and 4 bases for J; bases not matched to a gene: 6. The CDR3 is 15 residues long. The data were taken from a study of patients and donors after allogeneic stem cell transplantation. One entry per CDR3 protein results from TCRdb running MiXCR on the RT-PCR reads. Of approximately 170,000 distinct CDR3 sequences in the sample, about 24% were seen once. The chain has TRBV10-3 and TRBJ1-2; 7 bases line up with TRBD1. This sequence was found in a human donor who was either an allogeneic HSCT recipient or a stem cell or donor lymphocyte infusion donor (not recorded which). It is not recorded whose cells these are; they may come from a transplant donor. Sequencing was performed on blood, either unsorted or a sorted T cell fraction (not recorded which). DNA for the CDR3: TGTGCCATCAGTGAGTATCGACAGGGTTCCTATGGCTACACCTTC. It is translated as CAISEYRQGSYGYTF.